The 13 T cell receptor beta chains given below trace back to one sample, sequenced in a study of response to subunit inactivated influenza vaccine. A single record per CDR3 protein comes from TCRdb applying MiXCR to the RT-PCR reads. The sample lists 650,000 to 700,000 distinct CDR3 sequences; 15% to 19% were seen once. This specimen consisted of PBMCs from blood, obtained less than 13 days after vaccination. The receptors come from a man aged 45-65 years who received an inactivated influenza vaccine.

This chain uses TRBV27 with TRBJ1-2; 8 positions match TRBD1. J was trimmed by 0 bases and V by 6 bases; bases with no gene match: 6. The CDR3 is made up of 15 amino acids. CDR1 is MNHEY, CDR2 SMNVEV, per germline (reference sequence). The CDR3 sequence: CASSGDRSTNYGYTF. The DNA for the CDR3 is TGTGCCAGCAGCGGGGACAGGAGTACTAACTATGGCTACACCTTC.

V gene TRBV7-9 combines with J gene TRBJ2-3, with D perhaps TRBD2 (6 bases). This CDR3 is built from 12 residues. V was cut by 7 bases and J by 6 bases, with 11 bases left in between. The V gene's germline CDR1 is SEHNR and CDR2 FQNEAQ (reference sequence). CDR3 in amino acids: CASNGGRDTQYF. The CDR3 DNA is TGTGCCAGCAACGGGGGTAGGGATACGCAGTATTTT.

The CDR3 loop reads CSVGERAYEQYF. The DNA for the CDR3 is TGCAGCGTTGGAGAAAGGGCTTACGAGCAGTACTTC. The genes are TRBV29-1 and TRBJ2-7; D is undetermined. Germline V CDR1 and CDR2: SQVTM, ANQGSEA. This CDR3 comprises 12 residues. V was clipped by 4 bases and J by 4 bases, with 11 bases between them.

This clonotype was seen many times. The CDR3 region is CASSPRDNQETQYF. As DNA, the CDR3 is TGCGCCAGCAGCCCGCGGGACAACCAAGAGACCCAGTACTTC. This chain connects TRBV5-1 to TRBJ2-5; D is possibly TRBD1 or TRBD2 (6 bases each). V shed 4 bases and J shed 0 bases, with 10 bases lying between them. Germline values: CDR1 SGHRS, CDR2 YFSETQ. This CDR3 comprises 14 residues. Variable domain in full (rest from reference TRBV5-1 and TRBJ2-5): KAGVTQTPRYLIKTRGQQVTLSCSPISGHRSVSWYQQTPGQGLQFLFEYFSETQRNKGNFPGRFSGRQFSNSRSEMNVSTLELGDSALYLCASSPRDNQETQYFGPGTRLLVL.

The chain employs TRBV18 and TRBJ2-1, with D perhaps TRBD1 (5 bases). V gave up 0 bases and J gave up 7 bases, with 13 bases separating them. Germline-derived CDR1 and CDR2 are KGHSH and LQKENI. CDR3 size: 15 residues. CDR3 region: CASSPPGQQRNEQFF. The CDR3 region has the DNA TGTGCCAGCTCACCACCGGGGCAGCAGCGTAATGAGCAGTTCTTC.

This clonotype has only a few counts. The chain couples TRBV20-1 to TRBJ1-2; 9 bases are shared with TRBD1. CDR1 is DFQATT and CDR2 is SNEGSKA in the germline V gene (reference sequence). This CDR3 comprises 13 residues. Trimming cost V 5 bases and J 2 bases; bases outside gene matches: 3. CDR3 loop: CSAAGTGNYGYTF. CDR3 DNA: TGCAGTGCTGCCGGGACAGGGAACTATGGCTACACCTTC.

V and J are TRBV7-9 and TRBJ2-3, with 7 bases identical to TRBD1. CDR3 length: 15 amino acids. Looked up from germline, CDR1 is SEHNR and CDR2 is FQNEAQ (reference sequence). Trimming removed 6 bases from V and 5 bases from J; junction bases left unmatched: 11. CDR3 protein: CASRLGRNRGDTQYF. The CDR3 DNA is TGTGCCAGCAGACTCGGTCGGAACAGGGGAGATACGCAGTATTTT.

The chain uses TRBV12-3 or TRBV12-4 and TRBJ2-7, with 10 bases lining up with TRBD1. V trimming: 6 bases; J trimming: 3 bases; junction bases outside the gene matches: 8. This CDR3 is 15 amino acids long. The CDR3 nucleotides read TGTGCCAGCAGCAAACCGGGACAGGGGATCTACGAGCAGTACTTC. This encodes CASSKPGQGIYEQYF.

V is TRBV12-3 or TRBV12-4 and J is TRBJ2-1; a weak D match, TRBD2 (5 bases). The V end lost 3 bases, the J end lost 4 bases, and 13 bases lay between the germline ends. The CDR3 contains 15 residues. The CDR3 region is CASSFWGATYNEQFF. The CDR3 DNA follows: TGTGCCAGCAGTTTTTGGGGAGCGACTTACAATGAGCAGTTCTTC.

V is TRBV24-1 and J is TRBJ1-2, with D possibly being TRBD1 (5 bases). Trimming cost V 1 base and J 4 bases, with 9 bases left between them. The germline gives CDR1 KGHDR, CDR2 SFDVKD. CDR3 length: 14 residues. CDR3 amino acids: CATSDFGASYGYTF. The DNA of the CDR3 is TGTGCCACCAGTGATTTCGGGGCAAGCTATGGCTACACCTTC.

This clonotype has only a few counts. This chain links TRBV5-5 with TRBJ2-2; 8 bases are shared with TRBD1. Per germline, CDR1 SGHKS and CDR2 YYEKEE (reference sequence). With V trimmed by 0 bases and J by 1 base, 5 bases remained unmatched. The CDR3 spans 17 residues. CDR3 sequence reads: CASSLVLGTGNTGELFF. CDR3 nucleotide sequence: TGTGCCAGCAGCTTGGTTTTGGGGACAGGGAACACCGGGGAGCTGTTTTTT.

The J gene is TRBJ2-5, the V gene TRBV7-7, with a tentative D call TRBD2 (5 bases). The germline V gene encodes CDR1 SSHAT and CDR2 FNYEAQ (reference sequence). The CDR3 consists of 13 residues. V gave up 5 bases and J gave up 4 bases, with 11 bases separating them. CDR3 DNA: TGTGCCAGCAGCAACGGGAATCTAGAGACCCAGTACTTC. Its translation: CASSNGNLETQYF.

The chain is built from TRBV28 and TRBJ2-5; D is possibly TRBD1 or TRBD2 (5 bases each). Germline V lookup: CDR1 MDHEN, CDR2 SYDVKM. Trimming took 5 bases from V and 3 from J, leaving 19 bases between them. The CDR3 contains 16 residues. The CDR3 DNA is TGTGCCAGCAGTCTGCCCCTGGGACGGGCGGAAGAGACCCAGTACTTC. Translating it yields CASSLPLGRAEETQYF. The whole variable domain, remainder taken from reference TRBV28 and TRBJ2-5, is DVKVTQSSRYLVKRTGEKVFLECVQDMDHENMFWYRQDPGLGLRLIYFSYDVKMKEKGDIPEGYSVSREKKERFSLILESASTNQTSMYLCASSLPLGRAEETQYFGPGTRLLVL.